Presented here are 10 T cell receptor beta chains from one specimen sequenced in a study of T-cell memory formation after mild COVID-19. From the 5' RACE reads, TCRdb called clonotypes with MiXCR, one entry per CDR3 protein. The sample carries a few hundred thousand distinct CDR3 sequences, roughly a sixth recorded once. The sample consisted of PBMCs or a T cell subset sorted from them (not recorded which). Source of these receptors: a man aged 18 to 29 who had mild COVID-19 (a few samples of this study predate the infection). Cell type and time point are not known.

V and J are TRBV5-1 and TRBJ2-2; D is unclear. Trimming pared 1 base from V and 1 base from J, leaving 14 bases between. Germline V gene data show CDR1 as SGHRS and CDR2 as YFSETQ. This CDR3 is built from 17 residues. Here the CDR3 DNA reads TGCGCCAGCAGCTTGTTTGCTCGACGGCTGAACACCGGGGAGCTGTTTTTT. Translation: CASSLFARRLNTGELFF.

This clonotype was seen more than once but under ten times. This chain uses TRBV6-1 with TRBJ2-3, with D uncertain. This CDR3 spans 13 amino acids. V was cut by 3 bases and J by 5 bases, with 9 bases left in between. Germline V gives CDR1 MNHNS, CDR2 SASEGT. The CDR3 is CASSEVARDTQYF. CDR3 bases: TGTGCCAGCAGTGAGGTAGCAAGAGATACGCAGTATTTT.

The sample holds a few counts of this clonotype. The chain carries TRBV5-1 and TRBJ2-5; weak D call: TRBD2 (5 bases). The CDR3 spans 17 residues. V was shortened by 2 bases and J by 4 bases, with 21 bases between the two germline ends. CDR1 and CDR2 (germline): SGHRS, YFSETQ. In DNA form, the CDR3 reads TGCGCCAGCAGCTTTGGTGCCTCACATCCGGGGTTAGAGACCCAGTACTTC. Translating it yields CASSFGASHPGLETQYF. Filled out from reference TRBV5-1 and TRBJ2-5, the complete variable domain reads KAGVTQTPRYLIKTRGQQVTLSCSPISGHRSVSWYQQTPGQGLQFLFEYFSETQRNKGNFPGRFSGRQFSNSRSEMNVSTLELGDSALYLCASSFGASHPGLETQYFGPGTRLLVL.

The chain links TRBV20-1 to TRBJ2-3; possibly TRBD2 for D (6 bases). Germline V gene data show CDR1 as DFQATT and CDR2 as SNEGSKA (reference sequence). Trimming removed 6 bases at V and 3 bases at J, with 16 bases between. The CDR3 is 14 residues long. The CDR3 coding sequence is TGCAGTGCCCCCCTCGGGACTTTTACAGATACGCAGTATTTT. Protein sequence: CSAPLGTFTDTQYF.

This clonotype turned up a few times. CDR3 nucleotides: TGTGCCAGCAGCTTAGAAGCGGGCGACAGGGTTACCGGGGCCAACGTCCTGACTTTC. Translation: CASSLEAGDRVTGANVLTF. The chain couples TRBV7-9 to TRBJ2-6, with a tentative D call TRBD1 (7 bases). CDR1 and CDR2 from the germline V gene are SEHNR and FQNEAQ (reference sequence). The CDR3 loop spans 19 amino acids. V was pared by 1 base and J by 4 bases, with 20 bases between.

This clonotype has a handful of counts. J is TRBJ1-2 and V is TRBV28; D call uncertain. The V gene's germline CDR1 is MDHEN and CDR2 SYDVKM. The CDR3 length is 14 residues. V shed 5 bases and J shed 3 bases, with 13 bases lying between them. The CDR3 reads CASSPGPVDYGYTF. The CDR3 nucleotides read TGTGCCAGCAGTCCCGGACCGGTGGACTATGGCTACACCTTC.

This clonotype was detected only a few times. CDR3 coding DNA: TGTGCCAGCAGCTTAGCCCACGGACTACGAACAGATACGCAGTATTTT. This sequence encodes CASSLAHGLRTDTQYF. This sequence joins TRBV7-2 and TRBJ2-3; D is perhaps TRBD2 (6 bases). The CDR3 sequence is 16 residues long. Trimming stripped 0 bases from V and 3 bases from J, with 13 bases between. Germline V lookup: CDR1 SGHTA, CDR2 FQGNSA. The entire variable domain, with the rest obtained from reference TRBV7-2 and TRBJ2-3, is as follows: GAGVSQSPSNKVTEKGKDVELRCDPISGHTALYWYRQSLGQGLEFLIYFQGNSAPDKSGLPSDRFSAERTGGSVSTLTIQRTQQEDSAVYLCASSLAHGLRTDTQYFGPGTRLTVL.

This chain uses TRBV7-2 with TRBJ2-2, with D tentatively TRBD2 (6 bases). Per germline, CDR1 SGHTA and CDR2 FQGNSA. V was clipped by 6 bases and J by 6 bases, with 20 bases between them. CDR3 length: 16 amino acids. The CDR3: CASRASGRGYAGELFF. CDR3 nucleotide sequence: TGTGCCAGCAGGGCTTCGGGGCGGGGATACGCCGGGGAGCTGTTTTTT.

This clonotype was counted ten times or more. This chain links TRBV12-3 or TRBV12-4 with TRBJ2-5, with a tentative D call TRBD1 (5 bases). CDR3 length: 13 residues. V lost 5 bases, J lost 5 bases, and 12 bases lay in between. Written as DNA, the CDR3 is TGTGCCAGCAGTCCAGGGTTTCGGGAGACCCAGTACTTC. It specifies CASSPGFRETQYF.

The gene calls are TRBV6-6 and TRBJ2-5; 9 nucleotides line up with TRBD2. V was clipped by 6 bases and J by 2 bases; unmatched bases: 7. Germline V gene sequence: CDR1 MNHNY, CDR2 SVGAGI (reference sequence). This CDR3 contains 15 residues. The CDR3 region is CASSPAAGGQETQYF. CDR3 coding DNA: TGTGCCAGCAGCCCTGCGGCGGGGGGGCAAGAGACCCAGTACTTC.